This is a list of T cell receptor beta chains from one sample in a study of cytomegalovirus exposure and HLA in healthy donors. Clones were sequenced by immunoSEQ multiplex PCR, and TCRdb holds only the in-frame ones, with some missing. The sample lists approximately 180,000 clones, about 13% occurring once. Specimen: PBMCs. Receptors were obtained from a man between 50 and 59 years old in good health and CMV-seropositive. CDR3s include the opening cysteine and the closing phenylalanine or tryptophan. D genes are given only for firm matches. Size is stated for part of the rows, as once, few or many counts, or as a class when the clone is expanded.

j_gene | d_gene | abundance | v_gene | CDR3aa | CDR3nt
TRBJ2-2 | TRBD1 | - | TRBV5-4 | CASSSGQGTGELFF | TGTGCCAGCAGCTCGGGACAGGGAACCGGGGAGCTGTTTTTT
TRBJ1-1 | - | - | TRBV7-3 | CASSPGPEGTEAFF | TGTGCCAGCAGCCCCGGACCGGAGGGAACTGAAGCTTTCTTT
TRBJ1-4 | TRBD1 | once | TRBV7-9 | CARGTGNEKLLF | TGTGCCAGGGGGACAGGTAATGAAAAACTGCTTTTT
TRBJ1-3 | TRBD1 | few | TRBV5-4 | CASSLGGQGAWGNTIYF | TGTGCCAGCAGCTTGGGAGGACAGGGGGCGTGGGGAAACACCATATATTTT
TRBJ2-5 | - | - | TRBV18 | CASSPTEETQYF | TGTGCCAGCTCACCCACAGAAGAGACCCAGTACTTC
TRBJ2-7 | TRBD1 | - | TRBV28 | CASSFISGGWENEQYF | TGTGCCAGCAGTTTCATATCAGGGGGCTGGGAAAACGAGCAGTACTTC
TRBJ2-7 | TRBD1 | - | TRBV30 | CAWSHPTGTYEQYF | TGTGCCTGGAGCCACCCGACAGGGACCTACGAGCAGTACTTC
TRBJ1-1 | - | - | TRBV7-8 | CASSLASGGTEAFF | TGTGCCAGCAGCTTAGCGTCGGGGGGCACTGAAGCTTTCTTT
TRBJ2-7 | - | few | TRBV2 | CASSAEQGYEQYF | TGTGCCAGCAGTGCGGAGCAGGGCTACGAGCAGTACTTC
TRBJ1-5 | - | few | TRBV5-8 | CASSDNPIGSNQPQHF | TGTGCCAGCAGCGATAATCCGATCGGGAGCAATCAGCCCCAGCATTTT
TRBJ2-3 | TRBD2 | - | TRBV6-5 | CASSLTSGGGPNTQYF | TGTGCCAGCAGTTTGACTAGCGGGGGGGGCCCGAATACGCAGTATTTT
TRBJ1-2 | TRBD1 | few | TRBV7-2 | CASRIVTGVNYGYTF | TGTGCCAGCCGGATCGTGACAGGGGTCAACTATGGCTACACCTTC
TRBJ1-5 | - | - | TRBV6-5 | CASSYSQHSNQPQHF | TGTGCCAGCAGTTACTCGCAACATTCCAATCAGCCCCAGCATTTT
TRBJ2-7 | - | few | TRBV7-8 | CASSPGVFYEQYF | TGTGCCAGCAGCCCAGGGGTCTTCTACGAGCAGTACTTC
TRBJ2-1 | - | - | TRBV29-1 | CSVVGTGIYEQFF | TGCAGCGTTGTCGGCACAGGGATCTATGAGCAGTTCTTC
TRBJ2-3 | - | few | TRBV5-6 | CASSLELTSTDTQYF | TGTGCCAGCAGCTTGGAACTCACCAGCACAGATACGCAGTATTTT
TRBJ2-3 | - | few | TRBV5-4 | CASVEGGGPTDTQYF | TGTGCCAGTGTGGAAGGGGGGGGCCCCACAGATACGCAGTATTTT
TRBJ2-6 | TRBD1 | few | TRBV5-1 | CASSSTGITAGANVLTF | TGCGCCAGCAGCTCGACAGGGATAACAGCCGGGGCCAACGTCCTGACTTTC
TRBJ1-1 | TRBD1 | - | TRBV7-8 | CASSPPDRGIAEAFF | TGTGCCAGCAGCCCCCCGGACAGGGGGATAGCTGAAGCTTTCTTT
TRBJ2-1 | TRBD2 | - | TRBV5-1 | CASSVTSGGGNEQFF | TGCGCCAGCAGCGTCACTAGCGGGGGGGGTAATGAGCAGTTCTTC
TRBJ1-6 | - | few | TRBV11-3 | CASSPRATGNSPLHF | TGTGCCAGCAGCCCCCGGGCCACAGGGAATTCACCCCTCCACTTT
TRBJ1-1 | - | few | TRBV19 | CASSITVSTEAFF | TGTGCCAGTAGTATCACAGTAAGCACTGAAGCTTTCTTT
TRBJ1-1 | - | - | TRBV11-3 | CASSLYPGATEAFF | TGTGCCAGCAGCTTATACCCAGGGGCCACTGAAGCTTTCTTT
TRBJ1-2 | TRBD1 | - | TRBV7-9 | CASSLISGTAYGYTF | TGTGCCAGCAGCTTAATATCAGGGACAGCCTATGGCTACACCTTC
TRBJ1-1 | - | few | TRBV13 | CASSNQGTNTEAFF | TGTGCCAGCAGCAATCAGGGGACGAACACTGAAGCTTTCTTT
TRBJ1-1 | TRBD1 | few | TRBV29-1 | CSGWDRGSNTEAFF | TGCAGCGGATGGGACAGGGGGTCCAACACTGAAGCTTTCTTT
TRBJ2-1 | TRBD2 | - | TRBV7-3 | CASSLTFGLAGAFNEQFF | TGTGCCAGCAGCTTAACGTTCGGACTAGCGGGGGCCTTCAATGAGCAGTTCTTC
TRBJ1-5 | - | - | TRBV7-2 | CASSPWTKSNQPQHF | TGTGCCAGCAGCCCCTGGACAAAAAGCAATCAGCCCCAGCATTTT
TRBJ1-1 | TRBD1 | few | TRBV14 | CASSLGQGRTEAFF | TGTGCCAGCAGCCTGGGACAGGGGAGAACTGAAGCTTTCTTT
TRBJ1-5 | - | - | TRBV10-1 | CASSWARQPQHF | TGCGCCAGCAGTTGGGCGCGCCAGCCCCAGCATTTT
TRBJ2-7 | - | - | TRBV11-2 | CASSARRGPDEQYF | TGTGCCAGCAGCGCCAGAAGGGGCCCGGACGAGCAGTACTTC